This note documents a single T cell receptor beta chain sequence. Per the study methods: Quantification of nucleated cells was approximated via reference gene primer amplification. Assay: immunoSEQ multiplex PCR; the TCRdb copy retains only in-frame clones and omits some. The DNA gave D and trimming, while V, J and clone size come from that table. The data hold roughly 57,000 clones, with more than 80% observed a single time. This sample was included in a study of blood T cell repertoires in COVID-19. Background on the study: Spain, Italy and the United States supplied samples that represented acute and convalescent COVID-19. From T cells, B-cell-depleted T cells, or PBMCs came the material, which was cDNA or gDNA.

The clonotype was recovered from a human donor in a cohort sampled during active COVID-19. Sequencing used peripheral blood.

CDR3 sequence: CASQGSSYEQYF. In DNA, the CDR3 is TGTGCCAGCCAGGGTAGCTCCTACGAGCAGTACTTC. The chain carries TRBV11-3 and TRBJ2-7, with D maybe TRBD1 (5 bases). V lost 8 bases and J 0 bases, leaving 8 bases between the germline ends. CDR1 SGHNT and CDR2 YENEEA come from the germline V gene. This CDR3 comprises 12 residues.